The 5 T cell receptor beta chains listed next were all sequenced from one sample in a study of blood T cells in healthy people across ages. The use of a sample-barcoded 5' primer and a J-beta primer mix characterized a second PCR of 7 to 11 cycles. TCRdb ran MiXCR on the 5' RACE reads and lists one entry per CDR3 protein. The sample has approximately 2,000,000 distinct CDR3 sequences; more than 35% are singletons. Material for sequencing was blood. The receptors come from a human donor in good health.

The chain combines TRBV29-1 with TRBJ1-2; 10 bases are a match to TRBD1. CDR3 size: 14 residues. Trimming cost V 3 bases and J 8 bases; bases outside gene matches: 9. Germline CDR1 and CDR2: SQVTM and ANQGSEA. Here the CDR3 reads CSVEAWDRGGGYTF. The CDR3 DNA is TGCAGCGTTGAGGCCTGGGACAGGGGAGGCGGCTACACCTTC.

In DNA, the CDR3 is TGTGCCAGCAGTGAAGTGGGACAAGGAATAGGGAATGAGCAGTTCTTC. This sequence encodes CASSEVGQGIGNEQFF. The chain couples TRBV2 to TRBJ2-1; maybe TRBD1 (6 bases). The germline V gene has CDR1 SNHLY and CDR2 FYNNEI. V was pared by 1 base and J by 7 bases, with 17 bases between. The length of the CDR3 is 16 residues.

A remark on this clonotype: The junction differs from germline at one of its ends, possibly a read error. The rearrangement joins TRBV4-3 to TRBJ2-2; a possible D gene is TRBD2 (6 bases). This CDR3 region has 14 residues. From germline, CDR1 is LGHNA and CDR2 YSLEER. The CDR3 is CASSQEVAAGGLFF. As DNA, the CDR3 is TGCGCCAGCAGCCAAGAAGTAGCGGCCGGGGGGCTGTTTTTT.

A few counts support this clonotype. This chain joins TRBV20-1 and TRBJ2-7; no definite D call. Germline V gene lookup returns CDR1 DFQATT and CDR2 SNEGSKA (reference sequence). The CDR3 consists of 15 residues. The V and J ends lost 0 bases and 2 bases respectively, with 14 bases between them. The CDR3: CSARDGRYLTYEQYF. The CDR3 DNA follows: TGCAGTGCTAGAGATGGACGCTACCTAACCTACGAGCAGTACTTC.

The chain joins TRBV4-3 to TRBJ1-2; possibly TRBD1 for D (6 bases). The V gene lost 1 base and the J gene lost 13 bases, with 22 bases spanning the gap. The CDR3 runs 15 residues. Germline values: CDR1 LGHNA, CDR2 YSLEER. The CDR3: CASSQVPTGALTATF. Written as DNA, the CDR3 is TGCGCCAGCAGCCAAGTCCCGACAGGAGCATTAACGGCCACCTTC.